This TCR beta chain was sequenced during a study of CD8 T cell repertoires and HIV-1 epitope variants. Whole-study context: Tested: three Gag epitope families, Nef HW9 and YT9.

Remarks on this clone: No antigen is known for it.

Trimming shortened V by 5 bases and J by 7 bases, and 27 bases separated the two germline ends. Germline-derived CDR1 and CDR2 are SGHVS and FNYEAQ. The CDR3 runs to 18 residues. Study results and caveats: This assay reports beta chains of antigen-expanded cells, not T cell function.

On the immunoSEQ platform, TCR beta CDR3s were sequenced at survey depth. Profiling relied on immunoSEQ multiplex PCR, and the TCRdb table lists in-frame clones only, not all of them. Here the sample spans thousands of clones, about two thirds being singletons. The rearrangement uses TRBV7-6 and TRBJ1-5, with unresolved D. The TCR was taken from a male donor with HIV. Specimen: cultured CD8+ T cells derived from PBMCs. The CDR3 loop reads CASSPQPSRPGIGQPQHF. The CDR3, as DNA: TGTGCCAGCAGCCCCCAACCAAGTCGGCCGGGAATCGGGCAGCCCCAGCATTTT.